This T cell receptor (beta chain) was found in a study of immune heterogeneity within non-small cell lung tumors. About the research overall: There was 1 tumor not otherwise specified, along with approximately 9 non-squamous carcinomas and several squamous cell carcinomas.

This clonotype has a count of ten or more. Its antigen is unknown. Germline V gene sequence: CDR1 MNHEY, CDR2 SVGEGT. The CDR3 runs to 14 residues. Trimming cost V 2 bases and J 10 bases, with 12 bases left between them. Genomic DNA extracted from bulk tumor tissue served as template. A total of approximately 600 ng was used per sample. Every primary tumor yielded several biopsies, spaced far apart, that were taken during surgery. Undergoing curative surgery were patients whose non-small cell lung cancer was untreated and newly diagnosed. Regarding the study as a whole: Alongside site-unique high-frequency clones, identical dominant CDR3 beta clonotypes recurred across tumor sites within a patient. Individual patients largely had distinct high-frequency T-cell receptor beta clonotypes from one another. Local T-cell clonality correlated moderately but significantly with local tumor mutational burden (R 0.3 to 0.4).

Multiplex PCR relied on 32 V and 13 J primers to amplify TCR beta CDR3. Using its own MiXCR run on the multiplex PCR reads, TCRdb lists one record per CDR3 protein. The data hold roughly 11,000 distinct CDR3 sequences, with 25% to 30% observed a single time. The source of this sequence is a woman between 45 and 65 years old with non-small cell lung cancer. Sequences were obtained from lung tumor tissue. This chain joins TRBV6-2 or TRBV6-3 and TRBJ1-6; D might be TRBD1 (6 bases). The CDR3 DNA sequence: TGTGCCAGCAGTTACCAGGGGCGAAGGTCACCCCTCCACTTT. Its translation is CASSYQGRRSPLHF.